Below, 10 T cell receptor beta chains from the same sample are listed, as sequenced in a study of blood T cell repertoires in COVID-19. Measured with immunoSEQ multiplex PCR; TCRdb has only the in-frame clones, and not every one. The sample yields 450,000 or so clones, about 90% seen once. The sequencing sample was made of peripheral blood. The receptors derive from a man aged 18 to 29 with COVID-19, enrolled during active disease.

This chain links TRBV3-1 (or the pseudogene TRBV3-2) with TRBJ1-4; D may be TRBD1 (5 bases). Per germline, CDR1 LGHDT and CDR2 YNNKEL (reference sequence). Trimming stripped 1 base from V and 4 bases from J, with 16 bases between. The CDR3 totals 17 residues. The chain's CDR3 is CASSQVAQGLLNEKLFF. As DNA, the CDR3 is TGTGCCAGCAGCCAAGTAGCCCAGGGTCTACTTAATGAAAAACTGTTTTTT.

This clone was recorded only once. The rearrangement links TRBV5-6 to TRBJ2-3; TRBD2 matches 8 bases. Per the germline V gene, CDR1 is SGHDT and CDR2 is YYEEEE. This CDR3 comprises 16 residues. Losses at the gene ends were 7 bases for V and 3 bases for J; bases not matched to a gene: 13. CDR3 nucleotides: TGTGCCAGCGGGCCAGAGGGTAGCGGGGTAACAGATACGCAGTATTTT. This translates into CASGPEGSGVTDTQYF. Full variable domain (rest looked up from reference TRBV5-6 and TRBJ2-3): DAGVTQSPTHLIKTRGQQVTLRCSPKSGHDTVSWYQQALGQGPQFIFQYYEEEERQRGNFPDRFSGHQFPNYSSELNVNALLLGDSALYLCASGPEGSGVTDTQYFGPGTRLTVL.

The chain carries TRBV6-5 and TRBJ2-2; tentative D call: TRBD2 (6 bases). The CDR3 is made up of 15 amino acids. Germline V gives CDR1 MNHEY, CDR2 SVGAGI. Trimming cost V 2 bases and J 4 bases, with 11 bases left between them. The CDR3 DNA sequence: TGTGCCAGCAGTTACATTAATAGCGGCACCGGGGAGCTGTTTTTT. Amino acids: CASSYINSGTGELFF.

The J gene is TRBJ1-2, the V gene TRBV12-3 or TRBV12-4; TRBD1 matches at 9 bases. The CDR3 contains 13 residues. The V gene end was trimmed by 6 bases and the J gene end by 8 bases; junction bases not matched to a gene: 7. The CDR3 loop reads CASRRQGVGGYTF. DNA of the CDR3: TGTGCCAGCAGACGACAGGGGGTCGGGGGCTACACCTTC.

This chain links TRBV19 with TRBJ2-2, with D possibly matching TRBD1 (5 bases). The CDR3 loop spans 16 amino acids. The V end lost 8 bases, the J end lost 7 bases, and 23 bases lay between the germline ends. In germline, CDR1 is LNHDA, CDR2 SQIVND (reference sequence). CDR3 in DNA: TGTGCCAGTGCCCAGGGATGGGGAATCAAGGGCGGGGAGCTGTTTTTT. This sequence encodes CASAQGWGIKGGELFF.

The table lists this clone with a count of one. The rearrangement joins TRBV2 to TRBJ2-7; TRBD1 matches at 7 bases. Germline V gene data show CDR1 as SNHLY and CDR2 as FYNNEI. The CDR3 has 15 amino acids. V lost 3 bases to trimming and J lost 4 bases; unmatched junction nucleotides: 9. The CDR3 loop is CASSEFRGGQYEQYF. Written as DNA, the CDR3 is TGTGCCAGCAGTGAGTTCCGTGGGGGACAGTACGAGCAGTACTTC.

This chain links TRBV4-2 with TRBJ1-1, with D unclear. CDR1 and CDR2 (germline): LGHNA, YNFKEQ. The CDR3 has 15 amino acids. The V and J ends lost 3 bases and 3 bases respectively, with 14 bases between them. For the CDR3, the DNA is TGTGCCAGCAGCCAGGGTGGACGGCGGGACACTGAAGCTTTCTTT. Amino acid sequence: CASSQGGRRDTEAFF.

Here the CDR3 DNA reads TGTGCCACCAGTGATTCAGACAGGAGATATGGCTACACCTTC. Encoded protein: CATSDSDRRYGYTF. J is TRBJ1-2 and V is TRBV24-1; weak D call: TRBD1 (6 bases). Germline values: CDR1 KGHDR, CDR2 SFDVKD. CDR3 length: 14 residues. Between the trimmed V and J ends, which lost 2 bases and 5 bases, there was a span of 11 bases.

The chain has TRBV19 and TRBJ1-5; the match to TRBD1 covers 7 bases. V dropped 8 bases and J dropped 3; count of bases not matched to a gene: 10. CDR1 and CDR2 (germline): LNHDA, SQIVND (reference sequence). The CDR3 has 15 amino acids. CDR3 coding DNA: TGTGCCAGTGGGGACAGCTACTCCCACAATCAGCCCCAGCATTTT. Its translation: CASGDSYSHNQPQHF.

The rearrangement links TRBV20-1 to TRBJ2-3, with TRBD2 matching 9 bases. Germline V gene sequence: CDR1 DFQATT, CDR2 SNEGSKA (reference sequence). The CDR3 sequence is 16 residues long. Trimming removed 3 bases from V and 4 bases from J; junction bases left unmatched: 11. CDR3 bases: TGCAGTGCTAGTGACCTTCGCGGGGGGGGAGCAGATACGCAGTATTTT. Protein sequence: CSASDLRGGGADTQYF.